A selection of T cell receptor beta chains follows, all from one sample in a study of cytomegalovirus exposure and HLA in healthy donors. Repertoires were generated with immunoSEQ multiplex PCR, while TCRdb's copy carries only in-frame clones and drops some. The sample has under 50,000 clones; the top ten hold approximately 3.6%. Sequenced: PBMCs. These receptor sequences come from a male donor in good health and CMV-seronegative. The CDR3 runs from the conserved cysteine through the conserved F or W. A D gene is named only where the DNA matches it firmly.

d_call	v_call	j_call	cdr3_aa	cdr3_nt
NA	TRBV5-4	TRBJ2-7	CASSKRGQVDEQYF	TGTGCCAGCAGCAAGCGGGGACAGGTGGACGAGCAGTACTTC
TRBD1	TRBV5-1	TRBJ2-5	CASRQGARETQYF	TGCGCCAGCAGACAGGGGGCACGGGAGACCCAGTACTTC
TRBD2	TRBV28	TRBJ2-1	CASRGLAGGEYNEQFF	TGTGCCAGCAGGGGACTAGCGGGGGGCGAATACAATGAGCAGTTCTTC
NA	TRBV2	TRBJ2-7	CASSPRQATTYEQYF	TGTGCCAGCAGTCCCAGACAGGCAACCACCTACGAGCAGTACTTC
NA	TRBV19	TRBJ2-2	CASSITVSGTGELFF	TGTGCCAGTAGTATAACAGTCTCGGGGACCGGGGAGCTGTTTTTT
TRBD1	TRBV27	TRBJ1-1	CASRRTGNTEAFF	TGTGCCAGCAGAAGGACAGGGAACACTGAAGCTTTCTTT
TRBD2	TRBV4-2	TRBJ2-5	CASSQEEAGGGETQYF	TGTGCCAGCAGCCAAGAGGAGGCGGGGGGAGGAGAGACCCAGTACTTC
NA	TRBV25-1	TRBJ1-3	CASHNSGNTIYF	TGTGCCAGTCACAACTCTGGAAACACCATATATTTT
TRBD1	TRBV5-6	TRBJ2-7	CASSLGAGGDEQYF	TGTGCCAGCAGCTTGGGGGCAGGGGGCGACGAGCAGTACTTC
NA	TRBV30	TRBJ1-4	CAWIVPYEKLFF	TGTGCCTGGATCGTTCCTTATGAAAAACTGTTTTTT
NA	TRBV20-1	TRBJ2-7	CSAYDSYEQYF	TGCAGTGCCTACGACAGCTACGAGCAGTACTTC
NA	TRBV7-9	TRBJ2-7	CAGVAYAYEQYF	TGTGCCGGTGTAGCTTACGCCTACGAGCAGTACTTC
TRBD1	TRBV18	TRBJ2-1	CASSPGTGYNEQFF	TGTGCCAGCTCACCAGGGACAGGTTACAATGAGCAGTTCTTC
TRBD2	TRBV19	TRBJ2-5	CASSRVAGAQETQYF	TGTGCCAGTAGCCGCGTAGCGGGGGCACAAGAGACCCAGTACTTC
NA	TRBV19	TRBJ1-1	CASSPLLSTEAFF	TGTGCCAGTAGCCCATTACTCTCCACTGAAGCTTTCTTT
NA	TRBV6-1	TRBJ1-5	CASSERWQGNQPQHF	TGTGCCAGCAGTGAAAGGTGGCAGGGTAATCAGCCCCAGCATTTT
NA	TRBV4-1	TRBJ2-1	CASSQGRLDFREFF	TGCGCCAGCAGCCAAGGGCGGCTGGATTTCAGGGAGTTCTTC
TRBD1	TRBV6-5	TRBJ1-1	CASEQGKNTEAFF	TGTGCCAGCGAACAGGGGAAGAACACTGAAGCTTTCTTT
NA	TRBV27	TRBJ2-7	CASSLETGTTYEQYF	TGTGCCAGCAGTTTAGAGACAGGTACAACCTACGAGCAGTACTTC
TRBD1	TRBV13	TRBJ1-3	CASSSDRGSGNTIYF	TGTGCCAGCAGCTCGGACAGGGGCTCTGGAAACACCATATATTTT
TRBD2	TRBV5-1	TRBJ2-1	CASHRSGEGNEQFF	TGCGCCAGCCACCGTAGCGGGGAAGGCAATGAGCAGTTCTTC
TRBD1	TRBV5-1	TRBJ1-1	CASSPREGAAFF	TGCGCCAGCAGCCCCCGGGAGGGGGCAGCTTTCTTT
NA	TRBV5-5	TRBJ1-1	CASSHLPTQGSNTEAFF	TGTGCCAGCAGCCATCTCCCCACACAGGGTTCCAACACTGAAGCTTTCTTT
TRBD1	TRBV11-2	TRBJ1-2	CASSPPGQGANGYTF	TGTGCCAGCAGCCCCCCGGGACAGGGGGCCAATGGCTACACCTTC
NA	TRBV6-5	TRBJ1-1	CASSYHPRGVAEAFF	TGTGCCAGCAGTTACCACCCCAGGGGTGTAGCTGAAGCTTTCTTT
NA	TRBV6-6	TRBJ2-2	CASSSSSGELFF	TGTGCCAGCAGTTCATCATCCGGGGAGCTGTTTTTT
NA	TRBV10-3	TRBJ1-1	CAISDPGRQDTEAFF	TGTGCCATCAGTGACCCAGGCCGACAGGACACTGAAGCTTTCTTT
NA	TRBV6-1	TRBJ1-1	CASSERGRNTEAFF	TGTGCCAGCAGTGAAAGAGGCAGGAACACTGAAGCTTTCTTT
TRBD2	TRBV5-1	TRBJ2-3	CASSFIGGVADTQYF	TGCGCCAGCAGCTTTATTGGGGGGGTGGCAGATACGCAGTATTTT
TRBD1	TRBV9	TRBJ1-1	CASSVRDRINTEAFF	TGTGCCAGCAGCGTGAGGGACAGGATCAACACTGAAGCTTTCTTT
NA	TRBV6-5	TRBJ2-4	CASSYSGGSAKNIQYF	TGTGCCAGCAGTTACAGTGGGGGGTCGGCCAAAAACATTCAGTACTTC
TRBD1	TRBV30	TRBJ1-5	CAWNPQGANNQPQHF	TGTGCCTGGAACCCACAGGGGGCTAACAATCAGCCCCAGCATTTT
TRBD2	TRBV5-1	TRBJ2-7	CASSSGTSGALSYEQYF	TGCGCCAGCAGCTCCGGGACTAGCGGGGCTCTCTCCTACGAGCAGTACTTC
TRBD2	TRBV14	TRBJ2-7	CASSQEVAGPSEQYF	TGTGCCAGCAGCCAAGAAGTAGCGGGCCCATCCGAGCAGTACTTC
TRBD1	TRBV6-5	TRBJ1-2	CASSLGQGRTYGYTF	TGTGCCAGCAGCTTAGGACAGGGCAGGACCTATGGCTACACCTTC
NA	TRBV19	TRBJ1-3	CASNFRHSGNTIYF	TGTGCCAGTAACTTTCGACACTCTGGAAACACCATATATTTT
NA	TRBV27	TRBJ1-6	CASRTLSSYNSPLHF	TGTGCCAGCAGAACACTAAGCTCCTATAATTCACCCCTCCACTTT
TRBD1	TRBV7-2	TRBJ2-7	CASSPTPGQGHEQYF	TGTGCCAGCAGCCCTACCCCGGGACAGGGTCACGAGCAGTACTTC
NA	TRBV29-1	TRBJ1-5	CSVAGPGNQPQHF	TGCAGCGTTGCAGGGCCGGGCAATCAGCCCCAGCATTTT
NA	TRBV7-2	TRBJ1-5	CASSFGGTGQPQHF	TGTGCCAGCAGCTTCGGGGGTACAGGTCAGCCCCAGCATTTT
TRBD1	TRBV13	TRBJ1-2	CASSFLQGSGGYTF	TGTGCCAGCAGCTTCCTACAGGGGTCAGGTGGCTACACCTTC
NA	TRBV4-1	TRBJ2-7	CASSQAGLNEQYF	TGCGCCAGCAGCCAAGCAGGGTTGAACGAGCAGTACTTC
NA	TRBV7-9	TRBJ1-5	CASSLGGVRPQHF	TGTGCCAGCAGCTTAGGGGGCGTGAGGCCCCAGCATTTT
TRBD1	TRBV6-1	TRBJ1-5	CASSEGGTGIYSNQPQHF	TGTGCCAGCAGTGAAGGCGGGACAGGGATCTATAGCAATCAGCCCCAGCATTTT
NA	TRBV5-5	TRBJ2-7	CASSLSIQGGNYEQYF	TGTGCCAGCAGCTTGTCTATCCAGGGAGGTAACTACGAGCAGTACTTC
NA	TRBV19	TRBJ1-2	CASSTSGSSNYGYTF	TGTGCCAGTAGCACGTCGGGTTCGTCGAACTATGGCTACACCTTC
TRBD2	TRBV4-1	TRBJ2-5	CASSQEAGESKTQYF	TGCGCCAGCAGCCAAGAGGCGGGGGAGTCGAAGACCCAGTACTTC
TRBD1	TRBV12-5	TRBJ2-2	CASGLYRGQTGELFF	TGTGCTAGTGGTTTGTACAGGGGTCAAACCGGGGAGCTGTTTTTT
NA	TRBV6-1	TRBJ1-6	CASSGGTDNSPLHF	TGTGCCAGCAGTGGTGGCACCGATAATTCACCCCTCCACTTT
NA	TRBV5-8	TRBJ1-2	CASSLMGTITNYGYTF	TGTGCCAGCAGCTTGATGGGGACTATTACGAACTATGGCTACACCTTC
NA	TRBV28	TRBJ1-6	CASSPGVWNSPLHF	TGTGCCAGCAGTCCCGGGGTATGGAATTCACCCCTCCACTTT
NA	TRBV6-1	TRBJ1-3	CASRRDNSGNTIYF	TGTGCCAGCAGACGGGACAACTCTGGAAACACCATATATTTT
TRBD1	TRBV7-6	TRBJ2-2	CASSLGTGGSGELFF	TGTGCCAGCAGCTTAGGGACAGGGGGCTCCGGGGAGCTGTTTTTT
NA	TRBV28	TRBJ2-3	CASSLVGRASTDTQYF	TGTGCCAGCAGTTTAGTGGGGAGAGCTAGCACAGATACGCAGTATTTT
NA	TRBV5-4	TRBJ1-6	CASSLGGQLNSPLHF	TGTGCCAGCAGCTTGGGTGGACAGCTTAATTCACCCCTCCACTTT
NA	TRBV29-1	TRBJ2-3	CSGRGHRTDTQYF	TGCAGCGGAAGGGGTCACCGCACAGATACGCAGTATTTT
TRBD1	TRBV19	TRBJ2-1	CASARTGIREQFF	TGTGCCAGTGCCCGGACAGGGATAAGGGAGCAGTTCTTC